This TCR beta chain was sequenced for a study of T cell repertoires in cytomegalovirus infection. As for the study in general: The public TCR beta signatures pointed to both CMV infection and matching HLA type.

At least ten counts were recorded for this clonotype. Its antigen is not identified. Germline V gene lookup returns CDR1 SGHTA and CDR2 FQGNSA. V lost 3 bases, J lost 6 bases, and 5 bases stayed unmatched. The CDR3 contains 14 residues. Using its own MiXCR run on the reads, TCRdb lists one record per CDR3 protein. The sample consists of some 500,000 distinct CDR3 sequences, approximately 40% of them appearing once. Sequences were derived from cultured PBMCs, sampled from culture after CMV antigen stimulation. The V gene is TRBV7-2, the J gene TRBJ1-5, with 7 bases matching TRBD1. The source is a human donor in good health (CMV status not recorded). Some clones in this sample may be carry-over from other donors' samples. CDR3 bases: TGTGCCAGCAGCTTCAGGGGGAACGCTCAGCCCCAGCATTTT. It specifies CASSFRGNAQPQHF.